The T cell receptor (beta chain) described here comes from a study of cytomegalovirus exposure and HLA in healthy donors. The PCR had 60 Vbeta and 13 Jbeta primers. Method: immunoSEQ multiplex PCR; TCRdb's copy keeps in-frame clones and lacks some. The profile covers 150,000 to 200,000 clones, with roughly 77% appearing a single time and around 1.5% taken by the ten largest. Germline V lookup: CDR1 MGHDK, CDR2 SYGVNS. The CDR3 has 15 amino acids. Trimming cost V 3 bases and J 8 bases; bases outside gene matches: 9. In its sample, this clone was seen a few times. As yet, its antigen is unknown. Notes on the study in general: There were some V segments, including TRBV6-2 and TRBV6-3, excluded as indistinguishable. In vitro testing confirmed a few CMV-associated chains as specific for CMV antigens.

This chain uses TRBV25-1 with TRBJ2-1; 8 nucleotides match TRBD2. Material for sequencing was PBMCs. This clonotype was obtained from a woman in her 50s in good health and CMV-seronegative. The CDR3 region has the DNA TGTGCCAGCAGTGACCCGTCTAGCGGGTACTATGAGCAGTTCTTC. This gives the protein CASSDPSSGYYEQFF.